The clone carrying this TCR beta chain was seen only a few times. Its matching antigen is unknown. The data derive from a study of OX40 agonist ivuxolimab in advanced cancers. In the study overall: Anti-PD-1, anti-PD-L1 or anti-CTLA-4 therapy given earlier was allowed, and around 40% had some. The study, taken as a whole, reports: Antigen targets of the expanded peripheral T cells went undetermined. Clonal expansion by week 6 occurred in CD4+ and CD8+ blood T cells (at 0.1 to 3.0 mg/kg).

Trimming stripped 2 bases from V and 1 base from J, with 11 bases between. CDR1 and CDR2 from the germline V gene are MDHEN and SYDVKM. The CDR3 contains 15 residues. The method was immunoSEQ multiplex PCR; TCRdb's version includes in-frame clones alone and lacks a portion of them. The sample yields 53,000 or so clones, roughly 88% seen once. The chain joins TRBV28 to TRBJ2-5, with D perhaps matching TRBD2 (6 bases). This material consisted of CD4+ or CD8+ T cells sorted from blood, taken in a trial of the OX40 agonist ivuxolimab. The sequence came from an adult with an advanced solid tumor such as melanoma, head and neck, liver or kidney cancer. The CDR3 loop is CASSLTGDTQETQYF. CDR3 DNA sequence: TGTGCCAGCAGTTTAACGGGGGATACCCAAGAGACCCAGTACTTC.